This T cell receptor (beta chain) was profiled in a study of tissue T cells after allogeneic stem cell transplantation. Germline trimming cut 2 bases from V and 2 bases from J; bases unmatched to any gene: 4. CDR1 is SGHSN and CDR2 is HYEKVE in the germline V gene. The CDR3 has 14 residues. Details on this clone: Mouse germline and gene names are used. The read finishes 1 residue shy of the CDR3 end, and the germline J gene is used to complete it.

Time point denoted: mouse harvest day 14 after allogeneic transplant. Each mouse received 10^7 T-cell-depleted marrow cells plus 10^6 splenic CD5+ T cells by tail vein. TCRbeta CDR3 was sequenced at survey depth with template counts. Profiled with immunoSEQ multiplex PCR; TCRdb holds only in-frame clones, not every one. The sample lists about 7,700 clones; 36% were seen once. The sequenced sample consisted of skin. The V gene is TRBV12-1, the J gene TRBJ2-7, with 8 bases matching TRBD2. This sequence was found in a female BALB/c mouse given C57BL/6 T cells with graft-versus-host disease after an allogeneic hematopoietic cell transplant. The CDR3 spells CASSPGLDPYEQYF. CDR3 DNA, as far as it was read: TGTGCCAGCTCTCCGGGACTGGACCCCTATGAACAGTAC.